This is a list of T cell receptor beta chains from one sample in a study of neurological immune-mediated disorders. MiXCR was run by TCRdb on the 5' RACE reads, yielding one entry per CDR3 protein. This table has around 37,000 distinct CDR3 sequences, more than 3% appearing once. The specimen sequenced was PBMCs. These receptors all stem from a woman aged 55-75 years with multiple sclerosis. CDR3s include the opening cysteine and the closing phenylalanine or tryptophan. A D gene is named only where the DNA matches it firmly. Size is stated for part of the rows, as once, few or many counts, or as a class when the clone is expanded.

many	NA	TRBV24-1	TRBJ2-2	CATSDRPRDTGELFF	TGTGCCACCAGTGATCGACCTAGGGACACCGGGGAGCTGTTTTTT
NA	NA	TRBV20-1	TRBJ2-1	CSAPLRSRQGGFEQFF	TGCAGTGCTCCACTCCGGTCCCGGCAGGGGGGCTTTGAGCAGTTCTTC
many	NA	TRBV5-1	TRBJ2-3	CASSLDGGGTSTDTQYF	TGCGCCAGCAGCTTGGATGGAGGGGGGACTAGCACAGATACGCAGTATTTT
many	NA	TRBV12-3/TRBV12-4	TRBJ2-2	CASSLGVTGELFF	TGTGCCAGCAGTTTGGGGGTTACCGGGGAGCTGTTTTTT
many	TRBD1	TRBV20-1	TRBJ2-7	CSARDPGQGGHEQYF	TGCAGTGCTAGAGACCCGGGACAGGGAGGCCACGAGCAGTACTTC
many	NA	TRBV27	TRBJ2-2	CASKSWGTKNTGELFF	TGTGCCAGCAAATCTTGGGGCACAAAAAACACCGGGGAGCTGTTTTTT
medium-sized	TRBD2	TRBV6-4	TRBJ2-1	CASTADSGGAGEQFF	TGTGCCAGCACCGCGGATAGCGGGGGGGCAGGTGAGCAGTTCTTC
many	TRBD1	TRBV20-1	TRBJ1-4	CSASRGREKLFF	TGCAGTGCTAGCAGGGGGCGCGAAAAACTGTTTTTT
many	NA	TRBV5-1	TRBJ1-2	CASSLAPGRESGYTF	TGCGCCAGCAGCTTGGCCCCGGGAAGGGAAAGTGGCTACACCTTC
many	TRBD2	TRBV20-1	TRBJ2-3	CSAREGAGASTDTQYF	TGCAGTGCTAGAGAAGGAGCGGGGGCTAGCACAGATACGCAGTATTTT
many	NA	TRBV7-8	TRBJ1-4	CASSSWDNEKLFF	TGTGCCAGCAGCTCCTGGGACAATGAAAAACTGTTTTTT
many	NA	TRBV6-5	TRBJ2-7	CATRATGAYEQYF	TGTGCCACCCGTGCGACAGGTGCCTACGAGCAGTACTTC
many	NA	TRBV7-9	TRBJ1-4	CASSPGGFEKLFF	TGTGCCAGCAGCCCGGGGGGTTTTGAAAAACTGTTTTTT
many	TRBD2	TRBV20-1	TRBJ2-1	CSARPPAGEGFF	TGCAGTGCTAGGCCCCCTGCGGGGGAGGGTTTCTTC
many	NA	TRBV3-1	TRBJ1-6	CATGQGPSPLHF	TGTGCCACCGGGCAGGGGCCATCACCCCTCCACTTT
once	NA	TRBV5-1	TRBJ1-1	CDSSLAREAFF	TGTGACAGCAGCTTGGCACGTGAAGCTTTCTTT
many	NA	TRBV2	TRBJ1-3	CASSDPSRSSGNTIYF	TGTGCCAGCAGTGATCCTTCGCGGTCCTCTGGAAACACCATATATTTT
many	TRBD2	TRBV12-3/TRBV12-4	TRBJ2-1	CASSSGLGGGSEQFF	TGTGCCAGCAGTTCGGGACTTGGCGGCGGGAGTGAGCAGTTCTTC
many	TRBD1	TRBV2	TRBJ2-1	CASRTPGQGIYNEQFF	TGTGCCAGCAGGACACCGGGACAGGGAATCTACAATGAGCAGTTCTTC
many	TRBD2	TRBV20-1	TRBJ2-3	CSARRPGTSRGDTQYF	TGCAGTGCTAGGAGACCCGGGACTAGCCGCGGAGATACGCAGTATTTT
many	NA	TRBV7-2	TRBJ2-2	CASRIKTVSGPYTGELFF	TGTGCCAGCAGAATTAAGACCGTATCCGGACCTTACACCGGGGAGCTGTTTTTT
many	NA	TRBV20-1	TRBJ2-1	CSARLQYNEQFF	TGCAGTGCTAGATTACAGTACAATGAGCAGTTCTTC
many	NA	TRBV7-9	TRBJ2-3	CASSSRTFAADTQYF	TGTGCCAGCAGCTCAAGGACCTTCGCGGCAGATACGCAGTATTTT
many	NA	TRBV6-5	TRBJ2-7	CASSYSTLGLTGEQYF	TGTGCCAGCAGTTACTCGACCCTCGGACTAACGGGCGAGCAGTACTTC
many	NA	TRBV7-8	TRBJ1-6	CASSPRASSYNSPLHF	TGTGCCAGCAGCCCAAGGGCGAGCTCCTATAATTCACCCCTCCACTTT
many	TRBD2	TRBV20-1	TRBJ2-7	CSARIAGAGYEQYF	TGCAGTGCTAGGATAGCGGGGGCGGGATACGAGCAGTACTTC
many	TRBD1	TRBV28	TRBJ1-4	CAILGQGNEKLFF	TGTGCCATCTTGGGACAGGGGAATGAAAAACTGTTTTTT
many	NA	TRBV9	TRBJ2-3	CASSEFGTDTQYF	TGTGCCAGCAGCGAATTCGGCACAGATACGCAGTATTTT
many	NA	TRBV4-1	TRBJ2-1	CASSRPGASYNEQFF	TGCGCCAGCAGCCGACCGGGGGCCTCCTACAATGAGCAGTTCTTC
many	NA	TRBV11-3	TRBJ2-3	CASSFGIRGGDTDTQYF	TGTGCCAGCAGCTTTGGTATTCGAGGGGGGGACACAGATACGCAGTATTTT
many	NA	TRBV20-1	TRBJ1-3	CSARVGTGKNIYF	TGCAGTGCTAGAGTTGGAACTGGAAAAAACATATATTTT
many	NA	TRBV5-1	TRBJ1-1	CASSASGDTNTEAFF	TGCGCCAGCAGCGCCTCCGGGGACACCAACACTGAAGCTTTCTTT
many	TRBD1	TRBV14	TRBJ1-2	CASSPNQGGPMSGYTF	TGTGCCAGCAGCCCGAATCAGGGGGGGCCCATGAGTGGCTACACCTTC
many	NA	TRBV5-1	TRBJ1-2	CASSLEGRYGYTF	TGCGCCAGCAGCTTGGAGGGGAGATATGGCTACACCTTC
NA	NA	TRBV20-1	TRBJ1-2	CSARDSNYGYTF	TGCAGTGCTAGAGATTCCAACTATGGCTACACCTTC
many	NA	TRBV19	TRBJ2-7	CATEQQSPYEQYF	TGTGCCACCGAACAACAGAGCCCCTACGAGCAGTACTTC
few	NA	TRBV2	TRBJ2-5	CANRKSPQTQYF	TGTGCCAACCGGAAGAGCCCCCAGACCCAGTACTTC
many	NA	TRBV20-1	TRBJ2-2	CSARSRTTNTGELFF	TGCAGTGCCAGAAGCCGGACTACGAACACCGGGGAGCTGTTTTTT